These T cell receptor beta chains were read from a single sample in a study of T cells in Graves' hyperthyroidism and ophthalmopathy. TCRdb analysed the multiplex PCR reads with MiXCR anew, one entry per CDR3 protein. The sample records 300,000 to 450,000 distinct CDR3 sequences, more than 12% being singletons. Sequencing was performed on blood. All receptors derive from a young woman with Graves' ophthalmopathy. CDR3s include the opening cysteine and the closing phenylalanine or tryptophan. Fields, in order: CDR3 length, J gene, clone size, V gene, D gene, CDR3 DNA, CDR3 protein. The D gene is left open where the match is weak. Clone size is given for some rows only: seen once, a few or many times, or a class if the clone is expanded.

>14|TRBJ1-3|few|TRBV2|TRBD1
TGTGCCAGCAGTGTAAACAGGGGCGGTGGCACCATATATTTT
CASSVNRGGGTIYF
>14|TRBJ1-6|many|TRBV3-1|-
TGTGCCAGCAGCCAAGTAGGCATCAATTCACCCCTCCACTTT
CASSQVGINSPLHF
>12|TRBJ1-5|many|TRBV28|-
TGTGCCAGCAGTTTTTACCGATCGCCCCAGCATTTT
CASSFYRSPQHF
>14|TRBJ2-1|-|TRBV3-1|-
TGTGCCAGCAGCCAAGTTGGGGAGGAGGGTGAGCAGTTCTTC
CASSQVGEEGEQFF
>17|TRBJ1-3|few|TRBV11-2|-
TGTGCCAGCGGCTTGGGCGCACAGGGTTTCTCTGGAAACACCATATATTTT
CASGLGAQGFSGNTIYF
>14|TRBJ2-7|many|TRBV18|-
TGTGCCAGCTCACCGGGGAGGACCACCTACGAGCAGTACTTC
CASSPGRTTYEQYF
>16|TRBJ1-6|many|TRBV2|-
TGTGCCAGCAGTGTAGGAGCAGCGAGCTATAATTCACCCCTCCACTTT
CASSVGAASYNSPLHF
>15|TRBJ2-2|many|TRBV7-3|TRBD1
TGTGCCAGCAGCCGACAGGGGGCGCGATCCGGGGAGCTGTTTTTT
CASSRQGARSGELFF
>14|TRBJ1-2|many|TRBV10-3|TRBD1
TGTGCCATCAGTACGCACGAGGGGGCAGGCGGCTACACCTTC
CAISTHEGAGGYTF
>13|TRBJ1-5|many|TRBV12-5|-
TGTGCTAGTGGTTTCGGGGCGAATCAGCCCCAGCATTTT
CASGFGANQPQHF
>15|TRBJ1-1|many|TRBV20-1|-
TGCAGTGCTTCGCCCCCGGGGTGGAAGAACACTGAAGCTTTCTTT
CSASPPGWKNTEAFF
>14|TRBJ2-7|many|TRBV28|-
TGTGCCAGCCAAACACCACACAGGGTAGACGAGCAGTACTTC
CASQTPHRVDEQYF
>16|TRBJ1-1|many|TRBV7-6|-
TGTGCCAGCAGCTTAGCGTCCGGGGCGGGGGACTCTGAAGCTTTCTTT
CASSLASGAGDSEAFF
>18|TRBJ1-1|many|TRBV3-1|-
TGTGCCAGCAGCCAAGTTAGTTGGCCCCCGGGGGCACGTGGTGAAGCTTTCTTT
CASSQVSWPPGARGEAFF
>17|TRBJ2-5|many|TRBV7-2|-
TGTGCCAGCAGCCTACAAATAAATGGGGTTAGTGGAGAGACCCAGTACTTC
CASSLQINGVSGETQYF
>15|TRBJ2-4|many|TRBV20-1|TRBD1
TGCAGTGCTCGAATCTACAGGGGCGGCAAAAACATTCAGTACTTC
CSARIYRGGKNIQYF
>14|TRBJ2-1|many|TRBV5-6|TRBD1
TGTGCCAGCAGCCCCGGGACAGGGGTCCATGAGCAGTTCTTC
CASSPGTGVHEQFF
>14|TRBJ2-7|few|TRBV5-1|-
TGCGCCAGCAGCTTGGTTTCGGGTTCCTACGAGCAGTACTTC
CASSLVSGSYEQYF
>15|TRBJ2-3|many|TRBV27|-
TGTGCCACCACTGACAGAGGAGGGAGCACAGATACGCAGTATTTT
CATTDRGGSTDTQYF